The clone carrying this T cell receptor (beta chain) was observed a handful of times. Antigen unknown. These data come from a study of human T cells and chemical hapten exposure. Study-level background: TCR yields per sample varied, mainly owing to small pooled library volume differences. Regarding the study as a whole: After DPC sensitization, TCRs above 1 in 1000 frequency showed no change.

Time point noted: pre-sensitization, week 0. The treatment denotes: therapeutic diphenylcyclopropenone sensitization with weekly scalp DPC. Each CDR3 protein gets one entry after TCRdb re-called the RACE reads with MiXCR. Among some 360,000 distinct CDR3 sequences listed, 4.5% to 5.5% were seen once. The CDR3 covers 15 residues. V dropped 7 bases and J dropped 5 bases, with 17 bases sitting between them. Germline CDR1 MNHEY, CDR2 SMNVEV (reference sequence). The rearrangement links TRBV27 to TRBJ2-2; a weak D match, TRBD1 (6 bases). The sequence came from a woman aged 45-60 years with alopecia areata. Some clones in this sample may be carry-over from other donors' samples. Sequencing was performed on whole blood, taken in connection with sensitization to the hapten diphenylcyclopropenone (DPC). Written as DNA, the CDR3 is TGTGCCAGCACCCACAGAGGGGGAAGGACCGGGGAGCTGTTTTTT. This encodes CASTHRGGRTGELFF.